This T cell receptor beta chain was documented in a study of T cell repertoires in cytomegalovirus infection. Study-level background: Both CMV infection and a matching HLA type were indicated by public TCR beta signatures. Notes on the study in general: Carriage of CMV together with the relevant HLA was identifiable through cumulative public TCR beta family frequency. HLA-C-restricted CMV clonotypes gave the most frequent clonotype in two of eight donors.

Trimming pared 9 bases from V and 5 bases from J, leaving 16 bases between. In germline, CDR1 is LNHDA, CDR2 SQIVND (reference sequence). The CDR3 is 13 residues long. Regarding this clonotype: Antigen specificity is unknown.

One entry per CDR3 protein, called by TCRdb with MiXCR from the reads. Among 200,000 to 300,000 distinct CDR3 sequences listed, about 13% were seen once. This receptor was obtained from a human donor in good health (CMV status not recorded). Some clones in this sample may be carry-over from other donors' samples. Material: PBMCs. J is TRBJ2-5 and V is TRBV19; the D gene is possibly TRBD2 (7 bases). Here the CDR3 reads CASPIRGGETQYF. CDR3 DNA sequence: TGTGCCAGCCCCATAAGGGGGGGCGAGACCCAGTACTTC.